This T cell receptor (beta chain) was retrieved from a study of Ad26.COV2.S vaccination and SARS-CoV-2 variants. Across the whole study: Donor allocation was to the COV1001 Ad26.COV2.S trial arm.

The germline gives CDR1 KGHSH, CDR2 LQKENI. V lost 4 bases and J lost 5; bases outside the gene matches: 12. The CDR3 spans 16 residues. As concerns this clone: Its antigen is not identified.

Study-level points and caveats: Quantification of TCR breadth and depth may have yielded underestimates of total T cell responses.

The table came from immunoSEQ multiplex PCR; TCRdb's copy has only in-frame clones and leaves some out. This sample yields roughly 320,000 clones, of which 70% to 90% are seen a single time; under 2% belongs to the top ten. Treatment of the sample: some 20 received Ad26.COV2.S at low or high dose, single or two shots; roughly five received placebo; per-sample allocation not given. The samples were gathered on day 63 after the first injection of vaccine or placebo. Boston supplied an adult donor aged 18-55 years. Expression of Wuhan-strain SARS-CoV-2 spike came from the Ad26 vector that formed the vaccine.

This sequence originates from a person aged 18-60 years who received the Ad26.COV2.S COVID-19 vaccine or a placebo. The chain uses TRBV18 and TRBJ1-2, with TRBD1 matching 8 bases. This specimen consisted of peripheral blood, obtained in a trial of Ad26.COV2.S vaccine versus placebo. CDR3 sequence (DNA): TGTGCCAGCTCACTGCAGGGGGCGGACGACCAATATGGCTACACCTTC. This codes for CASSLQGADDQYGYTF.